This paragraph covers one T cell receptor beta chain sequence. Its antigen is undetermined. Each donor was a healthy Caucasian. Template switching added a universal primer binding site, and final cDNA carried unique molecular identifiers. One entry per CDR3 protein, called by TCRdb with MiXCR from the 5' RACE reads. The sample includes around 240,000 distinct CDR3 sequences, approximately 10% of them seen just once. The sample is drawn from a study of identical twins. Findings and caveats of the study: Abundant beta clonotypes from cord blood bore fewer insertions; memory repertoires lacked this pattern. The models systematically underestimated how much out-of-frame TCR alpha was shared in monozygotic twins.

The CDR3 extends over 17 amino acids. Germline V CDR1 and CDR2: SGHTA, FQGNSA. V gave up 0 bases and J gave up 8 bases; unmatched junction bases: 8. This TCR was recovered from a man in his fifties or sixties in good health. Source material: memory T cells sorted from blood. The rearrangement joins TRBV7-2 to TRBJ2-3, with 13 bases identical to TRBD2. Here the CDR3 reads CASSLAIRTSGGGTQYF. As DNA, the CDR3 is TGTGCCAGCAGCTTAGCGATAAGGACTAGCGGGGGTGGTACGCAGTATTTT.